These 5 T cell receptor beta chains originate from one sample sequenced in a study of CD8 T cells in ankylosing spondylitis. TCRdb re-analysed the 5' RACE reads in MiXCR, keeping a single row per CDR3 protein. This sample has more than 150,000 distinct CDR3 sequences, with around a sixth found just once. The sequencing input was blood, either unsorted or a sorted T cell fraction (not recorded which). These receptors all stem from a male donor aged 10-29 years with ankylosing spondylitis or in good health (not recorded which).

The chain links TRBV29-1 to TRBJ2-7; D remains unclear. Germline CDR1 is SQVTM and CDR2 is ANQGSEA. V was pared by 0 bases and J by 4 bases, with 10 bases between. This CDR3 is built from 13 residues. CDR3 amino acids: CSVEDRAGYEQYF. The CDR3 coding sequence is TGCAGCGTTGAAGATAGGGCTGGGTACGAGCAGTACTTC.

This clonotype was found a few times. V usage is TRBV6-5 and J usage is TRBJ2-3, with TRBD1 matching 10 bases. Germline V gives CDR1 MNHEY, CDR2 SVGAGI. CDR3 length equals 15 residues. V shed 4 bases, J shed 5 bases, and the junction held 6 bases outside the gene matches. CDR3 residues: CASSWGTGDLDTQYF. The CDR3 nucleotides read TGTGCCAGCAGTTGGGGGACAGGGGATTTAGATACGCAGTATTTT.

The J gene is TRBJ2-1, the V gene TRBV18, with TRBD2 as a possible D gene (5 bases). CDR1 and CDR2 (germline): KGHSH, LQKENI. The V end was cut by 3 bases, the J end by 8 bases, with 14 bases between. This CDR3 comprises 14 residues. The CDR3 bases are TGTGCCAGCTCACCGCCGACTATTTTCCATGAGCAGTTCTTC. It encodes CASSPPTIFHEQFF.

The sample holds many counts of this clonotype. The gene calls are TRBV29-1 and TRBJ2-5, with a possible D match to TRBD2 (5 bases). The CDR3 spans 11 residues. Germline V gene data show CDR1 as SQVTM and CDR2 as ANQGSEA. V lost 7 bases and J lost 5, with 11 bases in between. The CDR3 coding sequence is TGCAGCGCCGCGACGGGGGAGACCCAGTACTTC. Its protein product is CSAATGETQYF. The entire variable domain, with the rest obtained from reference TRBV29-1 and TRBJ2-5, is as follows: SAVISQKPSRDICQRGTSLTIQCQVDSQVTMMFWYRQQPGQSLTLIATANQGSEATYESGFVIDKFPISRPNLTFSTLTVSNMSPEDSSIYLCSAATGETQYFGPGTRLLVL.

Only a few counts were recorded for this clonotype. The chain carries TRBV15 and TRBJ2-1; D unclear. The germline V and J ends were trimmed by 5 bases and 0 bases, with 14 bases remaining between them. Germline CDR1 reads LNHNV; CDR2 reads YYDKDF (reference sequence). The CDR3 extends over 16 amino acids. The CDR3 region is CATSARIPSSYNEQFF. The CDR3 DNA follows: TGTGCCACCAGCGCTCGAATTCCGAGCTCCTACAATGAGCAGTTCTTC.